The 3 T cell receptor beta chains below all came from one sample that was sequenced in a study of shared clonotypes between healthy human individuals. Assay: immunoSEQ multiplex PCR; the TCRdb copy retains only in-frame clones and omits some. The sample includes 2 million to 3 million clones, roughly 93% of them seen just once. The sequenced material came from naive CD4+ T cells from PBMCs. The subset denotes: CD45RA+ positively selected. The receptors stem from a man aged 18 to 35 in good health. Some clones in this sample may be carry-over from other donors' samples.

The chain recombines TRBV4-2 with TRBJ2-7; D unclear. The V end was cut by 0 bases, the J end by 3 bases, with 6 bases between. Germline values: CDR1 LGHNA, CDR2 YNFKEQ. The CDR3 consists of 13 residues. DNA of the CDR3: TGTGCCAGCAGCCAAGATCCCCGCTACGAGCAGTACTTC. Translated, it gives CASSQDPRYEQYF.

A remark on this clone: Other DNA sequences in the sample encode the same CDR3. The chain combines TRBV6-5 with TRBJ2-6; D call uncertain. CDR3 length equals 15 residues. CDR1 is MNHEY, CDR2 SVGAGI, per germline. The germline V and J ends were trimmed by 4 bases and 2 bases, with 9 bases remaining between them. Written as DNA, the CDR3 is TGTGCCAGCAGTTCCCCGACTGCTGGGGCCAACGTCCTGACTTTC. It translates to CASSSPTAGANVLTF.

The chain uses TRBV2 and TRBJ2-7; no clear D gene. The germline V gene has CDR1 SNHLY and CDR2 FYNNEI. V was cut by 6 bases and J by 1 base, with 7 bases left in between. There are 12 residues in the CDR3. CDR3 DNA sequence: TGTGCCAGCAGGACGGCGTCCTACGAGCAGTACTTC. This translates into CASRTASYEQYF. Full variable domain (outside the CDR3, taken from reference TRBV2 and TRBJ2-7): EPEVTQTPSHQVTQMGQEVILRCVPISNHLYFYWYRQILGQKVEFLVSFYNNEISEKSEIFDDQFSVERPDGSNFTLKIRSTKLEDSAMYFCASRTASYEQYFGPGTRLTVT.